This T cell receptor (beta chain) was recorded in a study of blood T cell repertoires in COVID-19. Libraries were prepared by immunoSEQ multiplex PCR; TCRdb keeps only in-frame clonotypes and omits some of them. The sample includes fewer than 350,000 clones, around 81% of them seen just once. Germline V lookup: CDR1 LGHNA, CDR2 YNFKEQ. The V gene lost 0 bases and the J gene lost 4 bases, with 18 bases spanning the gap. The CDR3 sequence is 17 residues long. Sequenced sample: peripheral blood. This clonotype was obtained from a woman aged 55 to 70 with active or convalescent COVID-19. The rearrangement joins TRBV4-2 to TRBJ1-1, with unresolved D. CDR3 protein: CASSQDYARGIGTEAFF. CDR3 DNA: TGTGCCAGCAGCCAAGATTATGCGCGGGGAATCGGCACTGAAGCTTTCTTT.